This TCR beta chain emerged from a study of blood T cell repertoires in COVID-19. Study-level background: Both acute and convalescent COVID-19 samples were obtained from the United States, Italy and Spain.

This table comes from immunoSEQ multiplex PCR, and its TCRdb copy is limited to in-frame clones, with some not included. Of over 250,000 clones listed, more than 70% are singletons. The CDR3 spans 16 residues. Per germline, CDR1 LNHDA and CDR2 SQIVND (reference sequence). V lost 6 bases to trimming and J lost 8 bases; unmatched junction nucleotides: 13. This TCR derives from a woman aged 35 to 49 who had recovered from COVID-19. This chain joins TRBV19 and TRBJ1-2; 12 nucleotides match TRBD1. Source material: peripheral blood. The CDR3 nucleotides are TGTGCCAGTAGCAGGGACAGGGGGCCTAGGGTCCGGGGCTACACCTTC. Encoded protein: CASSRDRGPRVRGYTF.